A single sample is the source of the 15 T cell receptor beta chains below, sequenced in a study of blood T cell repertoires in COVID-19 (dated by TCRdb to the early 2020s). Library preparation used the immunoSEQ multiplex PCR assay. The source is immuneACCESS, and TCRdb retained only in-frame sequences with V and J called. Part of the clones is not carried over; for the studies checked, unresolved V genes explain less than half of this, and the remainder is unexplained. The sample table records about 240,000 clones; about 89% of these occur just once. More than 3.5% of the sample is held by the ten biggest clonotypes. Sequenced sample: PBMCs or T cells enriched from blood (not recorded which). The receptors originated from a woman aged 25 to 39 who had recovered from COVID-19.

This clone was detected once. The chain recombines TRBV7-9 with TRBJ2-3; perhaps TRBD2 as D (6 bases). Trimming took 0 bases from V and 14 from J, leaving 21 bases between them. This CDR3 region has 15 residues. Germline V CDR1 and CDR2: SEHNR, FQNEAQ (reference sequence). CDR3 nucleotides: TGTGCCAGCAGCTTAGCGGCGGGGATTGGACCTCCTCGGTATTTT. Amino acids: CASSLAAGIGPPRYF.

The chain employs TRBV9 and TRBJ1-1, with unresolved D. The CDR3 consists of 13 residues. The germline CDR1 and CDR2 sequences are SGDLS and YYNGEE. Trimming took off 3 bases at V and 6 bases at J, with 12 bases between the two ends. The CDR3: CASSATTRAEAFF. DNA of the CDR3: TGTGCCAGCAGCGCTACCACGCGAGCTGAAGCTTTCTTT. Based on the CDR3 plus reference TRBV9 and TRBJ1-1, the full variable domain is DSGVTQTPKHLITATGQRVTLRCSPRSGDLSVYWYQQSLDQGLQFLIQYYNGEERAKGNILERFSAQQFPDLHSELNLSSLELGDSALYFCASSATTRAEAFFGQGTRLTVV.

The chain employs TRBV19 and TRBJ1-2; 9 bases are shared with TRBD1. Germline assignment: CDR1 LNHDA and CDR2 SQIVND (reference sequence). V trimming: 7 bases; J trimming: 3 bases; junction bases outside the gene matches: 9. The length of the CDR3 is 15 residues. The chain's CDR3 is CASTTQGANHYGYTF. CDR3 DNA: TGTGCCAGTACCACACAGGGGGCGAACCACTATGGCTACACCTTC. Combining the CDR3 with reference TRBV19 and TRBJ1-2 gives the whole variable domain DGGITQSPKYLFRKEGQNVTLSCEQNLNHDAMYWYRQDPGQGLRLIYYSQIVNDFQKGDIAEGYSVSREKKESFPLTVTSAQKNPTAFYLCASTTQGANHYGYTFGSGTRLTVV.

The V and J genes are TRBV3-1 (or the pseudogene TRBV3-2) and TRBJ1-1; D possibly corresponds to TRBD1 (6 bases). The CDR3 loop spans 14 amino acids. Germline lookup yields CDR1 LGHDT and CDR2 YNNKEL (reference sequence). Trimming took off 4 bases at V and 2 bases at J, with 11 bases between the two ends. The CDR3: CASSRGHSNTEAFF. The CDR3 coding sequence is TGTGCCAGCAGCCGGGGGCACTCTAACACTGAAGCTTTCTTT.

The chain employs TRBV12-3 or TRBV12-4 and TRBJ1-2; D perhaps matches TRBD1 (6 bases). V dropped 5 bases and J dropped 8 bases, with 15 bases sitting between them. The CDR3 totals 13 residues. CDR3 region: CASSPFSGAGYTF. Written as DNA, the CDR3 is TGTGCCAGCAGTCCGTTTTCAGGGGCCGGCTACACCTTC.

The CDR3 loop reads CASSVGRTGAEAFF. CDR3 sequence (DNA): TGTGCCAGCAGCGTAGGGAGGACAGGGGCTGAAGCTTTCTTT. The chain recombines TRBV9 with TRBJ1-1; 9 positions match TRBD1. CDR1 SGDLS and CDR2 YYNGEE come from the germline V gene. CDR3 size: 14 residues. V lost 0 bases and J lost 6; bases outside the gene matches: 3.

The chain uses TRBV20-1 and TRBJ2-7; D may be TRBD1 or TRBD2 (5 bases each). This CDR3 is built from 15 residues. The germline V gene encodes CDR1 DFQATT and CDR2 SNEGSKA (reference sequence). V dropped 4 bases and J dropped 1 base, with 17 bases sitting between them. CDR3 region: CSAIEGGHSSYEQYF. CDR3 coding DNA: TGCAGTGCTATTGAGGGCGGACACTCTTCCTACGAGCAGTACTTC.

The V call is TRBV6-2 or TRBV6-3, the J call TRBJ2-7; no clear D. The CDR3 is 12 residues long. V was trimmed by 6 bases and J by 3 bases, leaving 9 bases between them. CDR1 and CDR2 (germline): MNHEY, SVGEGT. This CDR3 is CASSHSYYEQYF. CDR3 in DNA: TGTGCCAGCAGCCACTCTTACTACGAGCAGTACTTC.

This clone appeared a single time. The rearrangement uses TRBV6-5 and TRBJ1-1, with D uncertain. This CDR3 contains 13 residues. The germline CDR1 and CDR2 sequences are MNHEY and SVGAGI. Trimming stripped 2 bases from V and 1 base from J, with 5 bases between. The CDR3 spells CASSYIKNTEAFF. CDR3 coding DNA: TGTGCCAGCAGTTACATCAAGAACACTGAAGCTTTCTTT.

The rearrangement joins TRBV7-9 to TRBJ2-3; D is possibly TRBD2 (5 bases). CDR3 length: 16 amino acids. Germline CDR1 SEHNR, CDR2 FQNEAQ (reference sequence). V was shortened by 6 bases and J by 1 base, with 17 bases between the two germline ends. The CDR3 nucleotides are TGTGCCAGCAGTTTACAGACCAGTAGCGGCACAGATACGCAGTATTTT. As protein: CASSLQTSSGTDTQYF. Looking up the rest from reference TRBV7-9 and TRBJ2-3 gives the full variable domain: DTGVSQNPRHKITKRGQNVTFRCDPISEHNRLYWYRQTLGQGPEFLTYFQNEAQLEKSRLLSDRFSAERPKGSFSTLEIQRTEQGDSAMYLCASSLQTSSGTDTQYFGPGTRLTVL.

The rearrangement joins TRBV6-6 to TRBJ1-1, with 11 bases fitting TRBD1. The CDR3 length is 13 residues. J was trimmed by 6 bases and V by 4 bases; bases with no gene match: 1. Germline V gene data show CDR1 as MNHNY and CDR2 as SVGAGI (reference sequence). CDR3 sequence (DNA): TGTGCCAGCAGTTGGGGACAGGGGGCTGAAGCTTTCTTT. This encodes CASSWGQGAEAFF.

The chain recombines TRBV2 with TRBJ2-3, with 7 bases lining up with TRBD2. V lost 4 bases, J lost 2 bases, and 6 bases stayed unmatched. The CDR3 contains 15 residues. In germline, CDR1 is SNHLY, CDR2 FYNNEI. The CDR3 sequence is CASSGGGIFTDTQYF. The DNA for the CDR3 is TGTGCCAGCAGTGGGGGGGGGATCTTCACAGATACGCAGTATTTT.

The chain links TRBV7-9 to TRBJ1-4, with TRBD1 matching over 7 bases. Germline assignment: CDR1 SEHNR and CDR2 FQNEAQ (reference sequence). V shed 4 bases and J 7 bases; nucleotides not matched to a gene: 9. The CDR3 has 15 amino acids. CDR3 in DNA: TGTGCCAGCAGCTCTAACGACAGGGTCCTTGAAAAACTGTTTTTT. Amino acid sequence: CASSSNDRVLEKLFF.

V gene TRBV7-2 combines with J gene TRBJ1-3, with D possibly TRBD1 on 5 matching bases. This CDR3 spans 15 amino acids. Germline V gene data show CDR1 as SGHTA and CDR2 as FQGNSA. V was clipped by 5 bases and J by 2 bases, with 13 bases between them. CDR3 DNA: TGTGCCAGCAGCACCCGACAGACGACTGGAAACACCATATATTTT. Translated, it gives CASSTRQTTGNTIYF.

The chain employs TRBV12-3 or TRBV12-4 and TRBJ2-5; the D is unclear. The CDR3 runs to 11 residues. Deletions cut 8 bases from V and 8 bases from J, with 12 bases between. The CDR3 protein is CASSESRTQYF. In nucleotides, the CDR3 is TGTGCCAGCTCTGAGTCGCGTACCCAGTACTTC.